This T cell receptor (beta chain) was identified during a study of blood T cell repertoires in COVID-19. The overall study: The origin of the acute and convalescent COVID-19 samples was the United States, Italy and Spain. PBMCs, B-cell-depleted T cells, or T cells provided the cDNA or gDNA that made up the material.

Per germline, CDR1 KGHSH and CDR2 LQKENI. This CDR3 region has 17 residues. The germline V and J ends were trimmed by 3 bases and 0 bases, with 17 bases remaining between them. Authors' methods: How many nucleated cells were present was estimated from reference gene primer amplification. Sequenced by immunoSEQ multiplex PCR; TCRdb stores in-frame clones only, minus some. D and trimming were read from the DNA, whereas the V and J calls and clone size are those reported in that table. The data hold nearly 200,000 clones, with 86% observed a single time. This clone was detected only once. The chain employs TRBV18 and TRBJ1-2; tentatively, D is TRBD1 (6 bases). This TCR was recovered from a woman in her 70s with acute or convalescent COVID-19. The sample taken for sequencing was peripheral blood. The CDR3 DNA reads TGTGCCAGCTCACCCCAGGGGATGGGCTTAGCTAACTATGGCTACACCTTC. It yields the protein CASSPQGMGLANYGYTF.